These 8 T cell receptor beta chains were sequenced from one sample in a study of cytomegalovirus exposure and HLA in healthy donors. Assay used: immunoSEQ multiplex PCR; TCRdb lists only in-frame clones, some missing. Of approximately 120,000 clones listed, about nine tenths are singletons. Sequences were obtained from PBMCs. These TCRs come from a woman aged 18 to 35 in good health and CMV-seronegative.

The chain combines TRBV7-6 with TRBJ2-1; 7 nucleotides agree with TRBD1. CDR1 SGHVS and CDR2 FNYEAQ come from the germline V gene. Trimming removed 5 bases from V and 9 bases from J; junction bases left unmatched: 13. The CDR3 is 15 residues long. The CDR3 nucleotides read TGTGCCAGCAGCCCCGGGACAGAGACCCTTGGTGAGCAGTTCTTC. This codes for CASSPGTETLGEQFF.

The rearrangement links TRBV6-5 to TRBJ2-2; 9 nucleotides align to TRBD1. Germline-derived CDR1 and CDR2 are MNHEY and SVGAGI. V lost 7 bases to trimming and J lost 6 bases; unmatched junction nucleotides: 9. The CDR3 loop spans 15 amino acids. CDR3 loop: CASKKGTGLAGELFF. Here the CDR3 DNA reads TGTGCCAGCAAAAAGGGGACAGGGTTGGCCGGGGAGCTGTTTTTT.

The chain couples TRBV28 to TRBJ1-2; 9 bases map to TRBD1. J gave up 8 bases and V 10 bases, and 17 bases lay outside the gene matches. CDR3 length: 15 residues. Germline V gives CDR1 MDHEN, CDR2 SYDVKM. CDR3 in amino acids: CATQTRDRDLWGYTF. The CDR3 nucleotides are TGTGCCACCCAAACGAGGGACAGGGATCTATGGGGCTACACCTTC.

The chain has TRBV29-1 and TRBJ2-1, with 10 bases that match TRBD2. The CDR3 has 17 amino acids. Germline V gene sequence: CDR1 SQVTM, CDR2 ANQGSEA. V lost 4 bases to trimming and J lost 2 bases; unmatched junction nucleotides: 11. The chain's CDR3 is CSVVSGRALGAYNEQFF. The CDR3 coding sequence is TGCAGCGTTGTGAGCGGGAGGGCCCTCGGGGCCTACAATGAGCAGTTCTTC.

The CDR3 region is CASSSPRTGGTDTQYF. The CDR3 DNA sequence: TGTGCCAGCAGCTCCCCCCGGACAGGGGGGACAGATACGCAGTATTTT. The chain recombines TRBV28 with TRBJ2-3; the match to TRBD1 covers 10 bases. This CDR3 contains 16 residues. V was clipped by 6 bases and J by 3 bases; unmatched bases: 9. Germline V gives CDR1 MDHEN, CDR2 SYDVKM.

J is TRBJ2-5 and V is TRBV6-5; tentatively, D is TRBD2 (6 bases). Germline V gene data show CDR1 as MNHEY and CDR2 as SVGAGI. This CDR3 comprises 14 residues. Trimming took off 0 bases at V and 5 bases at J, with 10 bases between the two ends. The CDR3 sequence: CASSYSRSGETQYF. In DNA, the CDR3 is TGTGCCAGCAGTTACTCGAGGAGCGGGGAGACCCAGTACTTC.

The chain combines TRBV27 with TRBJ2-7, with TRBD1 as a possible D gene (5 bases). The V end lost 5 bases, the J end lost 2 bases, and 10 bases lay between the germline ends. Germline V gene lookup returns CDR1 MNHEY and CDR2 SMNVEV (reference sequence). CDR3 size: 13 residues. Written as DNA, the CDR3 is TGTGCCAGCAGTAAAAAAGGGGCCTACGAGCAGTACTTC. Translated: CASSKKGAYEQYF.

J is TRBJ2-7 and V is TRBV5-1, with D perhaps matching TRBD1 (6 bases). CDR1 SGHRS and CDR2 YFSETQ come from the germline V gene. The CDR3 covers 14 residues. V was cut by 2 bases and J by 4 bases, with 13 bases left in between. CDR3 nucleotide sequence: TGCGCCAGCAGCTTACAGGGCACGGGGTACGAGCAGTACTTC. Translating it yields CASSLQGTGYEQYF.